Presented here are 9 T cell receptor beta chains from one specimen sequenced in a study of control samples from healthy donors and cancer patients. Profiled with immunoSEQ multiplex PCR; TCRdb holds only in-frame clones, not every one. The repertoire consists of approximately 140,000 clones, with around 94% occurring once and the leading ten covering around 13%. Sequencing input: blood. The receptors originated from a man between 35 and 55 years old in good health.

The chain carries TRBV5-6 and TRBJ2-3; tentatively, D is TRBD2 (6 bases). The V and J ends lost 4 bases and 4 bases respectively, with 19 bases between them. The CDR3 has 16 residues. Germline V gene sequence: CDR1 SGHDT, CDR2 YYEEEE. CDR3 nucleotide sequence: TGTGCCAGCAGCCCGGGGACTTTAGCTGGGCCAGATACGCAGTATTTT. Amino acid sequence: CASSPGTLAGPDTQYF.

The CDR3 nucleotides read TGTGCCAGCAGCGCCACTAAGCGGGAGTGGAGTCGATACGAGCAGTACTTC. It translates to CASSATKREWSRYEQYF. This sequence joins TRBV7-8 and TRBJ2-7; TRBD2 aligns across 8 bases. Germline CDR1 reads SGHVS; CDR2 reads FQNEAQ. Trimming took 5 bases from V and 4 from J; bases not matched to a gene: 16. The CDR3 loop spans 17 amino acids.

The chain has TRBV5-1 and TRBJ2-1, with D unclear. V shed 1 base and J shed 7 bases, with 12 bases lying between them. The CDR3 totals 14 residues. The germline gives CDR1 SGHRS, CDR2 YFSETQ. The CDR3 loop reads CASSLLVDPNEQFF. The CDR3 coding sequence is TGCGCCAGCAGCTTGCTCGTGGACCCTAATGAGCAGTTCTTC.

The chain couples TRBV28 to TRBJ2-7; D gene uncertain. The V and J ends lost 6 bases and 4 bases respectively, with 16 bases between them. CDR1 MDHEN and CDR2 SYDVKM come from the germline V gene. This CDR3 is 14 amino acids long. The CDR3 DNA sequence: TGTGCCAGCAGAACACAGCGAAAACAATACGAGCAGTACTTC. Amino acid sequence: CASRTQRKQYEQYF.

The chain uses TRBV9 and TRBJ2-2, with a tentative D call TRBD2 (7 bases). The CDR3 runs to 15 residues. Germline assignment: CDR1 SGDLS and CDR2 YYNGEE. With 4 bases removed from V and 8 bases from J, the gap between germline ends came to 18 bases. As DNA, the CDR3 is TGTGCCAGCAGCCCGGGGGGCGGGGCGTTTGGGGAGCTGTTTTTT. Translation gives CASSPGGGAFGELFF.

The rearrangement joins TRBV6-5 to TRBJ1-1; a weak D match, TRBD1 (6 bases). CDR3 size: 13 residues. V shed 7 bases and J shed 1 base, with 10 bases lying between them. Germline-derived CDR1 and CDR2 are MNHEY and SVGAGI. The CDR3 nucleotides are TGTGCCAGCAATTGGGACAAGAACACTGAAGCTTTCTTT. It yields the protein CASNWDKNTEAFF.

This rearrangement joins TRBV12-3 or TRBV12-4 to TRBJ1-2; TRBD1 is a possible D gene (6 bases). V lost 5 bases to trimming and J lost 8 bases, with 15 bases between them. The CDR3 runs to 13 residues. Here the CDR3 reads CASSPTGYLGYTF. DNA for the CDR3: TGTGCCAGCAGTCCTACAGGGTACCTGGGCTACACCTTC.

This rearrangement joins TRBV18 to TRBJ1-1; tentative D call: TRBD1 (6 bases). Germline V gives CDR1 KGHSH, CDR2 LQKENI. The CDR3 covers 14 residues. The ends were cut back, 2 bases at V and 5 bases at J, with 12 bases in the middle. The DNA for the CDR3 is TGTGCCAGCTCACCAAACCAGGGGCGGACTGAAGCTTTCTTT. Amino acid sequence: CASSPNQGRTEAFF.

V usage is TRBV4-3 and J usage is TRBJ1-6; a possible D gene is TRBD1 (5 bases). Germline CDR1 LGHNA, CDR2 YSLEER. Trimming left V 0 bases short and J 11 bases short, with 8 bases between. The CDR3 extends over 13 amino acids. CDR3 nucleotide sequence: TGCGCCAGCAGCCAAGATGAGGGGACACCCCTCCACTTT. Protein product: CASSQDEGTPLHF.